The rows below give T cell receptor beta chains drawn from one sample of a study of blood T cell repertoires in COVID-19. Method: immunoSEQ multiplex PCR; TCRdb's copy keeps in-frame clones and lacks some. The sample yields about 240,000 clones, more than 70% seen once. Material for sequencing was peripheral blood. All receptors derive from a man aged 80 or over with acute or convalescent COVID-19. CDR3s include the opening cysteine and the closing phenylalanine or tryptophan. Fields, in order: D gene, V gene, clone size, J gene, CDR3 DNA, CDR3 protein. D genes are given only for firm matches. Clone sizes are given selectively: once, few, many, or a class where the clone is expanded.

D gene: -
V gene: TRBV27
clone size: -
J gene: TRBJ2-7
CDR3 DNA: TGTGCCAGCAGTTACTCCGACAGGACCTACGAGCAGTACTTC
CDR3 protein: CASSYSDRTYEQYF

D gene: TRBD1
V gene: TRBV4-3
clone size: once
J gene: TRBJ2-2
CDR3 DNA: TGCGCCAGCAGCCAAGGACAGGGGAACACCGGGGAGCTGTTTTTT
CDR3 protein: CASSQGQGNTGELFF

D gene: TRBD1
V gene: TRBV12-3/TRBV12-4
clone size: -
J gene: TRBJ1-2
CDR3 DNA: TGTGCCAGCAGCAGGGGGAACTATGGCTACACCTTC
CDR3 protein: CASSRGNYGYTF

D gene: -
V gene: TRBV19
clone size: -
J gene: TRBJ2-3
CDR3 DNA: TGTGCCAGTAGTGGGAGCAGAGGGAGCACAGATACGCAGTATTTT
CDR3 protein: CASSGSRGSTDTQYF

D gene: TRBD1
V gene: TRBV7-8
clone size: -
J gene: TRBJ1-1
CDR3 DNA: TGTGCCAGCAGCCTAGACAGGGGGCGCGTTCTCGCTGAAGCTTTCTTT
CDR3 protein: CASSLDRGRVLAEAFF

D gene: TRBD1
V gene: TRBV10-2
clone size: -
J gene: TRBJ1-5
CDR3 DNA: TGCGCCAGCAGTGACCGGGACAGCTCAGGCCCCCAGCATTTT
CDR3 protein: CASSDRDSSGPQHF

D gene: -
V gene: TRBV19
clone size: -
J gene: TRBJ1-6
CDR3 DNA: TGTGCCAGTCGGGGGTTCTCCTATAATTCACCCCTCCACTTT
CDR3 protein: CASRGFSYNSPLHF

D gene: TRBD2
V gene: TRBV24-1
clone size: -
J gene: TRBJ2-5
CDR3 DNA: TGTGCCACCAGTGACCCGAGGAGCGGGGGGGAGACCCAGTACTTC
CDR3 protein: CATSDPRSGGETQYF

D gene: TRBD2
V gene: TRBV6-5
clone size: -
J gene: TRBJ2-5
CDR3 DNA: TGTGCCAGCAGTACTAGCGGGGGCGGAGAGACCCAGTACTTC
CDR3 protein: CASSTSGGGETQYF

D gene: TRBD1
V gene: TRBV28
clone size: once
J gene: TRBJ2-7
CDR3 DNA: TGTGCCAGCAGTTCCGTAGGGGGCGCGAGTCCCTACGAGCAGTACTTC
CDR3 protein: CASSSVGGASPYEQYF

D gene: -
V gene: TRBV16
clone size: -
J gene: TRBJ1-1
CDR3 DNA: TGTGCCAGCAGCCTCCGGGGAAGGGTTAACACTGAAGCTTTCTTT
CDR3 protein: CASSLRGRVNTEAFF

D gene: -
V gene: TRBV3-1/TRBV3-2
clone size: -
J gene: TRBJ1-5
CDR3 DNA: TGTGCCAGCAGCCAGGGTGGAGGAGGGAGTCAGCCCCAGCATTTT
CDR3 protein: CASSQGGGGSQPQHF

D gene: -
V gene: TRBV6-5
clone size: -
J gene: TRBJ1-5
CDR3 DNA: TGTGCCAGCAGTTACTCGAGGGGGAGAGGCAATCAGCCCCAGCATTTT
CDR3 protein: CASSYSRGRGNQPQHF

D gene: TRBD1
V gene: TRBV6-5
clone size: -
J gene: TRBJ1-5
CDR3 DNA: TGTGCCAGCAGAGGGACAGCGAATAGCAATCAGCCCCAGCATTTT
CDR3 protein: CASRGTANSNQPQHF

D gene: -
V gene: TRBV6-5
clone size: -
J gene: TRBJ1-4
CDR3 DNA: TGTGCCAGCAGATCCCCAGGACCCGGGGAGGAAAAACTGTTTTTT
CDR3 protein: CASRSPGPGEEKLFF

D gene: TRBD1
V gene: TRBV28
clone size: once
J gene: TRBJ1-5
CDR3 DNA: TGTGCCAGCAGTCGACAGGGGGCTCAGCAGCCCCAGCATTTT
CDR3 protein: CASSRQGAQQPQHF

D gene: -
V gene: TRBV4-3
clone size: -
J gene: TRBJ2-1
CDR3 DNA: TGCGCCAGCAGCCGCAATTCTGTAGCGGACAATGAGCAGTTCTTC
CDR3 protein: CASSRNSVADNEQFF

D gene: TRBD1
V gene: TRBV24-1
clone size: -
J gene: TRBJ1-5
CDR3 DNA: TGTGCCACCAGTGATCCAGGGGGGAGCAATCAGCCCCAGCATTTT
CDR3 protein: CATSDPGGSNQPQHF

D gene: -
V gene: TRBV25-1
clone size: -
J gene: TRBJ1-5
CDR3 DNA: TGTGCCAGCAGTGAATCAGGGGCTGGGCAGCCCCAGCATTTT
CDR3 protein: CASSESGAGQPQHF

D gene: -
V gene: TRBV19
clone size: -
J gene: TRBJ1-5
CDR3 DNA: TGTGCCAGTAGTTCCGGGGGGGAAAATCAGCCCCAGCATTTT
CDR3 protein: CASSSGGENQPQHF

D gene: -
V gene: TRBV7-2
clone size: -
J gene: TRBJ1-2
CDR3 DNA: TGTGCCAGCAGCTTAGCGCCAATGGGGGCGAACAACTATGGCTACACCTTC
CDR3 protein: CASSLAPMGANNYGYTF

D gene: TRBD2
V gene: TRBV28
clone size: -
J gene: TRBJ2-7
CDR3 DNA: TGTGCCAGCAGGCCTAGCGGGATTTACGAGCAGTACTTC
CDR3 protein: CASRPSGIYEQYF

D gene: TRBD2
V gene: TRBV4-2
clone size: -
J gene: TRBJ2-5
CDR3 DNA: TGTGCCAGCAGCCAAGGGGGTGCGGGAGGGCCTCTCGAGACCCAGTACTTC
CDR3 protein: CASSQGGAGGPLETQYF

D gene: TRBD2
V gene: TRBV7-8
clone size: -
J gene: TRBJ2-1
CDR3 DNA: TGTGCCAGCAGCTACGAGACTAGCCTCACGGAGCAGTTCTTC
CDR3 protein: CASSYETSLTEQFF

D gene: TRBD1
V gene: TRBV20-1
clone size: -
J gene: TRBJ1-3
CDR3 DNA: TGCAGTGCTGGACAGGCAGACACCATATATTTT
CDR3 protein: CSAGQADTIYF

D gene: -
V gene: TRBV18
clone size: -
J gene: TRBJ1-2
CDR3 DNA: TGTGCCAGCTTTCAGGGGATCCCGGGCTCTGGCTACACCTTC
CDR3 protein: CASFQGIPGSGYTF

D gene: TRBD1
V gene: TRBV7-9
clone size: -
J gene: TRBJ1-4
CDR3 DNA: TGTGCCAGCAGCTTCAAGGGGGCCCGCCTTACAACTAATGAAAAACTGTTTTTT
CDR3 protein: CASSFKGARLTTNEKLFF

D gene: TRBD1
V gene: TRBV19
clone size: -
J gene: TRBJ2-7
CDR3 DNA: TGTGCCAGTAGTACCTCCGGGACAGGCTCTTACGAGCAGTACTTC
CDR3 protein: CASSTSGTGSYEQYF

D gene: -
V gene: TRBV4-2
clone size: -
J gene: TRBJ1-1
CDR3 DNA: TGTGCCAGCAGCCCGGCGGACGGGGGACCCTTGAACACTGAAGCTTTCTTT
CDR3 protein: CASSPADGGPLNTEAFF

D gene: TRBD1
V gene: TRBV4-2
clone size: -
J gene: TRBJ1-1
CDR3 DNA: TGTGCCAGCAGCCAACGGACAGGGGGTAGCACTGAAGCTTTCTTT
CDR3 protein: CASSQRTGGSTEAFF

D gene: TRBD1
V gene: TRBV12-5
clone size: -
J gene: TRBJ2-3
CDR3 DNA: TGTGCTAGTGCCCGGGACAGGGAAACAGATACGCAGTATTTT
CDR3 protein: CASARDRETDTQYF

D gene: TRBD2
V gene: TRBV27
clone size: -
J gene: TRBJ2-5
CDR3 DNA: TGTGCCAGCAGGGAGGCTAGCGGGAGGACAGAGACCCAGTACTTC
CDR3 protein: CASREASGRTETQYF

D gene: TRBD1
V gene: TRBV4-2
clone size: -
J gene: TRBJ2-1
CDR3 DNA: TGTGCCAGCAGCCAAGAACCCAGGGGGAATGAGCAGTTCTTC
CDR3 protein: CASSQEPRGNEQFF

D gene: -
V gene: TRBV24-1
clone size: -
J gene: TRBJ2-6
CDR3 DNA: TGTGCCACCAGTGATTTGGATAGCTCTGGGGCCAACGTCCTGACTTTC
CDR3 protein: CATSDLDSSGANVLTF

D gene: TRBD1
V gene: TRBV19
clone size: -
J gene: TRBJ1-6
CDR3 DNA: TGTGCCAGTAGTACCGGGACAGTTGGTTCACCCCTCCACTTT
CDR3 protein: CASSTGTVGSPLHF

D gene: -
V gene: TRBV12-3/TRBV12-4
clone size: -
J gene: TRBJ1-4
CDR3 DNA: TGTGCCACCGGGACTGTACTTAATGAAAAACTGTTTTTT
CDR3 protein: CATGTVLNEKLFF

D gene: TRBD1
V gene: TRBV6-5
clone size: few
J gene: TRBJ1-2
CDR3 DNA: TGTGCCACTAACCCGGCGGTGACAGGGTACTATGGCTACACCTTC
CDR3 protein: CATNPAVTGYYGYTF

D gene: -
V gene: TRBV6-5
clone size: -
J gene: TRBJ2-2
CDR3 DNA: TGTGCCAGCAGTTACTCCGGGACATCGAACACCGGGGAGCTGTTTTTT
CDR3 protein: CASSYSGTSNTGELFF

D gene: -
V gene: TRBV4-2
clone size: -
J gene: TRBJ2-7
CDR3 DNA: TGTGCCAGCAGCCAAAAAGGAGGAGAGCAGTACTTC
CDR3 protein: CASSQKGGEQYF

D gene: -
V gene: TRBV6-2/TRBV6-3
clone size: -
J gene: TRBJ2-7
CDR3 DNA: TGTGCCAGCAGCGCGGGACCGAGCTACGAGCAGTACTTC
CDR3 protein: CASSAGPSYEQYF

D gene: TRBD1
V gene: TRBV18
clone size: -
J gene: TRBJ1-6
CDR3 DNA: TGTGCCAGCTCACTTACAGGGGAAGGTAATTCACCCCTCCACTTT
CDR3 protein: CASSLTGEGNSPLHF

D gene: -
V gene: TRBV7-2
clone size: once
J gene: TRBJ2-7
CDR3 DNA: TGTGCCAGCAGCCGTGGACTAGGGGGGCCTAGCTCCTACGAGCAGTACTTC
CDR3 protein: CASSRGLGGPSSYEQYF